This T cell receptor (beta chain) emerged from a study of PD-1 blockade in mismatch repair-deficient tumors. Study-level results: Rapid post-treatment expansion, then contraction, generally preceding radiologic response, marked tumor-resident clones.

Germline V gene data show CDR1 as SGHNT and CDR2 as YYREEE (reference sequence). V lost 4 bases and J lost 4; bases outside the gene matches: 2. This CDR3 is built from 12 residues. Three pembrolizumab responders had their TCRs sequenced. Generated by immunoSEQ multiplex PCR, the TCRdb table keeps only in-frame clones and is missing some. The sample lists around 120,000 clones, around nine tenths occurring once. On this clone itself: No antigen is known for it.

This sequence was found in an adult with mismatch repair-deficient cancer. This rearrangement joins TRBV5-4 to TRBJ2-7; 7 bases are shared with TRBD1. Sequencing was performed on peripheral blood, taken approximately 72 weeks after starting pembrolizumab. CDR3 amino acids: CASSLQGYEQYF. Written as DNA, the CDR3 is TGTGCCAGCAGCCTACAGGGGTACGAGCAGTACTTC.